The T cell receptor (beta chain) under discussion was sequenced for a study of shared clonotypes between healthy human individuals. Between the trimmed V and J ends, which lost 1 base and 6 bases, there was a span of 11 bases. The CDR3 is 15 residues long. Germline assignment: CDR1 SGHRS and CDR2 YFSETQ. Caucasian adults residing in Nashville, Tennessee made up all the donors. Comment on this clone: The antigen remains unidentified.

The study, taken as a whole, reports: Clonotypes that were shared across a handful of donors made up around 5% of naive CD4 clonotypes.

Assay used: immunoSEQ multiplex PCR; TCRdb lists only in-frame clones, some missing. The table includes more than 2 million clones, approximately 96% detected once. V gene TRBV5-1 combines with J gene TRBJ1-6; a possible D gene is TRBD1 (5 bases). Input material: naive CD4+ T cells sorted from blood. The subset: CD45RA+ positively selected. The receptor was derived from a man aged 18 to 30 in good health. CDR3 protein: CASSLSAQGNSPLHF. CDR3 bases: TGCGCCAGCAGCTTGTCCGCGCAGGGTAATTCACCCCTCCACTTT.